A single sample gave rise to the 2 T cell receptor beta chains below, sequenced in a study of T cells in Graves' hyperthyroidism and ophthalmopathy. The investigators amplified TCR beta CDR3 regions from RNA transcripts. Primed by the HTBI set, a first-round RT-PCR was run on the TCR CDR3. Via MiXCR, TCRdb re-called the multiplex PCR reads, giving one row per CDR3 protein. Of fewer than 650,000 distinct CDR3 sequences listed, 13% to 15% are singletons. Specimen: blood. These receptors originate from a woman aged 18-30 years with Graves' ophthalmopathy.

This chain connects TRBV6-1 to TRBJ2-7, with 15 nucleotides matching TRBD2. This CDR3 has 16 residues. J lost 2 bases, V lost 5 bases, and 4 bases had no gene match. Looked up from germline, CDR1 is MNHNS and CDR2 is SASEGT. The CDR3 sequence is CASSSGTSGRPYEQYF. DNA of the CDR3: TGTGCCAGCAGTTCCGGGACTAGCGGGAGGCCCTACGAGCAGTACTTC.

The V gene is TRBV20-1, the J gene TRBJ1-2; TRBD1 matches 9 bases. Germline trimming cut 0 bases from V and 4 bases from J; bases unmatched to any gene: 12. This CDR3 contains 17 residues. Germline CDR1 is DFQATT and CDR2 is SNEGSKA (reference sequence). This CDR3 is CSARDLGGQGFFYGYTF. The CDR3 DNA sequence: TGCAGTGCTAGAGATTTAGGGGGACAGGGATTTTTCTATGGCTACACCTTC.